The 24 T cell receptor beta chains in this list originate from one sample, sequenced in a study of blood T cells in healthy people across ages. The second PCR ran about 6 to 11 cycles with a sample-barcoded 5' primer and J-beta primers. TCRdb re-called the 5' RACE reads with MiXCR, one entry per CDR3 protein. Among about 680,000 distinct CDR3 sequences listed, 49% were seen once. The material sequenced was blood. The source of these receptors is a woman aged 55-75 years in good health.

This chain uses TRBV20-1 with TRBJ1-6; TRBD1 is a possible D gene (6 bases). The CDR3 is made up of 14 amino acids. V lost 0 bases to trimming and J lost 8 bases, with 11 bases between them. CDR1 and CDR2 from the germline V gene are DFQATT and SNEGSKA (reference sequence). CDR3 amino acids: CSARDPRGHSPLHF. The CDR3 nucleotides read TGCAGTGCTAGAGATCCCAGGGGTCATTCACCCCTCCACTTT.

This chain links TRBV7-2 with TRBJ2-1; D is possibly TRBD2 (6 bases). This CDR3 has 17 amino acids. CDR1 is SGHTA and CDR2 is FQGNSA in the germline V gene. Deletions cut 1 base from V and 3 bases from J, with 16 bases between. This chain's CDR3 is CASSLVFGSVGYNEQFF. In DNA, the CDR3 is TGTGCCAGCAGCTTAGTCTTCGGGAGTGTGGGCTACAATGAGCAGTTCTTC.

This clonotype was found once. The genes are TRBV7-2 and TRBJ2-7; the D call may be TRBD1 or TRBD2 (5 bases each). Trimming pared 5 bases from V and 7 bases from J, leaving 12 bases between. Germline assignment: CDR1 SGHTA and CDR2 FQGNSA. CDR3 length: 12 amino acids. The CDR3 protein is CASSPRDREQYF. CDR3 DNA sequence: TGTGCCAGCAGCCCCCGGGACCGAGAGCAGTACTTC.

The V gene is TRBV4-3, the J gene TRBJ2-7; 11 nucleotides line up with TRBD2. V was clipped by 4 bases and J by 5 bases; unmatched bases: 10. CDR3 length: 16 amino acids. From germline, CDR1 is LGHNA and CDR2 YSLEER. The DNA of the CDR3 is TGCGCCAGCAGCCCCCCTTCGGGACTAGCGGATAACGAGCAGTACTTC. The encoded protein is CASSPPSGLADNEQYF.

The V and J genes are TRBV7-2 and TRBJ1-4, with D possibly matching TRBD1 (5 bases). Germline V gene lookup returns CDR1 SGHTA and CDR2 FQGNSA. Trimming removed 7 bases at V and 0 bases at J, with 12 bases between. The CDR3 is 15 residues long. CDR3 bases: TGTGCCAGCAAACCAGGGATCACAACTAATGAAAAACTGTTTTTT. Translating gives CASKPGITTNEKLFF.

Only a few counts were recorded for this clonotype. The rearrangement joins TRBV28 to TRBJ2-1, with 7 bases fitting TRBD1. V lost 7 bases to trimming and J lost 4 bases; unmatched junction nucleotides: 10. CDR3 length: 15 residues. CDR1 is MDHEN and CDR2 is SYDVKM in the germline V gene. This CDR3 is CASNQGERLYNEQFF. In DNA form, the CDR3 reads TGTGCCAGCAACCAGGGGGAACGGTTGTACAATGAGCAGTTCTTC.

The chain joins TRBV7-9 to TRBJ1-1; the D gene is possibly TRBD1 (6 bases). The CDR3 loop spans 14 amino acids. Germline V gene lookup returns CDR1 SEHNR and CDR2 FQNEAQ (reference sequence). Deletions cut 6 bases from V and 5 bases from J, with 16 bases between. CDR3 nucleotides: TGTGCCAGCAGACCCGGAACAGGGAGGACTGAAGCTTTCTTT. Translation: CASRPGTGRTEAFF.

The V call is TRBV27, the J call TRBJ1-1; possibly TRBD1 for D (6 bases). Trimming shortened V by 6 bases and J by 1 base, and 9 bases separated the two germline ends. From germline, CDR1 is MNHEY and CDR2 SMNVEV (reference sequence). The CDR3 loop spans 13 amino acids. The CDR3 sequence is CASRKTGNTEAFF. The CDR3 nucleotides are TGTGCCAGCAGGAAGACAGGGAACACTGAAGCTTTCTTT.

This clonotype was counted a few times. The genes are TRBV4-3 and TRBJ2-7; D might be TRBD1 (5 bases). Germline V CDR1 and CDR2: LGHNA, YSLEER. The CDR3 loop spans 12 amino acids. Trimming pared 2 bases from V and 6 bases from J, leaving 8 bases between. The DNA of the CDR3 is TGCGCCAGCAGCCAACGTAGGGGCGAGCAGTACTTC. This encodes CASSQRRGEQYF.

The rearrangement uses TRBV21-1 and TRBJ2-5; TRBD2 is taken as the D call from the table, unchecked against the DNA. The DNA end is more similar to TRBJ2-7, so the J call may be wrong. TRBV21-1 is noted as a pseudogene. The CDR3 covers 15 residues. CDR3 in amino acids: CASSKDKRGTYEQYF. In nucleotides, the CDR3 is TGTGCCAGCAGCAAAGATAAGCGGGGAACCTACGAGCAGTACTTC.

A few counts support this clonotype. The chain couples TRBV5-8 to TRBJ2-6; no definite D call. V was clipped by 6 bases and J by 4 bases, with 8 bases between them. Germline CDR1 reads SGHTS; CDR2 reads YDEGEE. This CDR3 region has 13 residues. As DNA, the CDR3 is TGTGCCAGCAAGGTCCGCGGGGCCAACGTCCTGACTTTC. Protein: CASKVRGANVLTF.

This chain connects TRBV27 to TRBJ1-1; 7 nucleotides align to TRBD1. V lost 5 bases to trimming and J lost 1 base; unmatched junction nucleotides: 13. CDR3 size: 17 residues. Germline lookup yields CDR1 MNHEY and CDR2 SMNVEV (reference sequence). In nucleotides, the CDR3 is TGTGCCAGCAGTCCACTCTGGGAGGGGGCAAAGAACACTGAAGCTTTCTTT. This translates into CASSPLWEGAKNTEAFF.

This clonotype was counted only a few times. The junction and the germline gene differ at one end; a read error may be behind it. The chain carries TRBV7-7 and TRBJ2-5, with D maybe TRBD1 (5 bases). This CDR3 region has 15 residues. Germline assignment: CDR1 SSHAT and CDR2 FNYEAQ (reference sequence). CDR3: CASSLTGSVEETQYF. CDR3 bases: TGTGCTAGCAGCTTAACAGGCAGTGTAGAAGAGACCCAGTACTTC.

The rearrangement joins TRBV20-1 to TRBJ2-5, with a weak D call TRBD2 (6 bases). Per the germline V gene, CDR1 is DFQATT and CDR2 is SNEGSKA (reference sequence). The V and J ends lost 6 bases and 5 bases respectively, with 13 bases between them. The length of the CDR3 is 12 residues. The CDR3 DNA is TGCAGTGCCCGACGGGGGAGCGAGACCCAGTACTTC. Translation: CSARRGSETQYF.

There are a few counts of this clonotype. The genes are TRBV20-1 and TRBJ2-1; 11 bases line up with TRBD2. Per the germline V gene, CDR1 is DFQATT and CDR2 is SNEGSKA (reference sequence). The V and J ends lost 0 bases and 5 bases, in that order; junction bases with no gene match: 6. The CDR3 totals 16 residues. CDR3 amino acids: CSARDGWGLADNEQFF. DNA of the CDR3: TGCAGTGCTAGAGATGGGTGGGGACTAGCGGACAATGAGCAGTTCTTC.

The table lists this clonotype with a few counts. The J gene is TRBJ2-7, the V gene TRBV5-4; 7 nucleotides agree with TRBD1. CDR1 is SGHNT and CDR2 is YYREEE in the germline V gene (reference sequence). With V trimmed by 2 bases and J by 6 bases, 23 bases remained unmatched. This CDR3 spans 19 amino acids. CDR3 protein: CASSFRPTRTGPDRGEQYF. The CDR3 DNA sequence: TGTGCCAGCAGCTTCAGGCCTACACGGACAGGCCCGGACCGGGGCGAGCAGTACTTC.

This clonotype came up a few times. V and J are TRBV20-1 and TRBJ2-5; the match to TRBD2 covers 9 bases. V shed 6 bases and J 1 base; nucleotides not matched to a gene: 6. CDR3 size: 14 residues. CDR1 is DFQATT and CDR2 is SNEGSKA in the germline V gene (reference sequence). CDR3 loop: CSARLAVTQETQYF. CDR3 coding DNA: TGCAGTGCCCGACTAGCGGTAACCCAAGAGACCCAGTACTTC.

The DNA of the CDR3 is TGTGCCAGCAGCTTAACTGGCGGGAGGGTGGGAGAGACCCAGTACTTC. Translated: CASSLTGGRVGETQYF. The J gene is TRBJ2-7, the V gene TRBV7-2; 9 nucleotides agree with TRBD2. The closer fit of TRBJ2-5 to the DNA end suggests the J call may be wrong. This CDR3 comprises 16 residues. CDR1 SGHTA and CDR2 FQGNSA come from the germline V gene.

This clonotype was seen just once. The CDR3 DNA reads TGCGCCAGCAGCTTGGGACTAGCGGGAGATGGTGAGCAGTTCTTC. Its translation: CASSLGLAGDGEQFF. V usage is TRBV5-1 and J usage is TRBJ2-1; TRBD2 aligns across 12 bases. CDR1 SGHRS and CDR2 YFSETQ come from the germline V gene. V dropped 0 bases and J dropped 9; count of bases not matched to a gene: 4. The CDR3 sequence is 15 residues long.

The chain combines TRBV29-1 with TRBJ2-1; 11 bases agree with TRBD2. V was pared by 1 base and J by 7 bases, with 6 bases of the junction left unmatched. Germline lookup yields CDR1 SQVTM and CDR2 ANQGSEA. There are 15 residues in the CDR3. The CDR3 reads CSVEGPSGRRNEQFF. The CDR3 DNA reads TGCAGCGTTGAAGGGCCTAGCGGGAGGCGAAATGAGCAGTTCTTC.

This clonotype has a handful of counts. The gene calls are TRBV5-6 and TRBJ2-7; the D gene could be TRBD1 or TRBD2 (5 bases each). V lost 2 bases, J lost 5 bases, and 14 bases lay in between. Germline CDR1 reads SGHDT; CDR2 reads YYEEEE. The CDR3 has 14 residues. Written as DNA, the CDR3 is TGTGCCAGCAGCTTATATTCCGGGACCCACGAGCAGTACTTC. This codes for CASSLYSGTHEQYF.

The chain uses TRBV5-1 and TRBJ2-1, with 9 bases fitting TRBD2. Trimming at V came to 4 bases and at J to 6 bases, leaving 11 bases not matched to a gene. The CDR3 is 16 residues long. Looked up from germline, CDR1 is SGHRS and CDR2 is YFSETQ. CDR3 DNA: TGCGCCAGCAGCACCGTGGGTAGCGGGAGAGGCAATGAGCAGTTCTTC. Its protein product is CASSTVGSGRGNEQFF.

The V and J genes are TRBV2 and TRBJ2-1; D might be TRBD1 or TRBD2, each matching 5 bases. CDR1 and CDR2 (germline): SNHLY, FYNNEI. The CDR3 is 12 residues long. V lost 8 bases and J lost 10, with 15 bases in between. The CDR3 region is CASHRGAQEQFF. The CDR3 nucleotides are TGTGCCAGCCATAGAGGGGCACAGGAGCAGTTCTTC. Full variable domain (outside the CDR3, taken from reference TRBV2 and TRBJ2-1): EPEVTQTPSHQVTQMGQEVILRCVPISNHLYFYWYRQILGQKVEFLVSFYNNEISEKSEIFDDQFSVERPDGSNFTLKIRSTKLEDSAMYFCASHRGAQEQFFGPGTRLTVL.

The rearrangement uses TRBV7-9 and TRBJ2-5; either TRBD1 or TRBD2 may fit D (5 bases each). The J call may be faulty, since TRBJ2-7 better matches the DNA end. The CDR3 is 15 residues long. The V gene's germline CDR1 is SEHNR and CDR2 FQNEAQ (reference sequence). The CDR3 sequence is CASSLRQGRVYEQYF. For the CDR3, the DNA is TGTGCCAGCAGCTTGCGGCAGGGACGCGTCTACGAGCAGTACTTC.